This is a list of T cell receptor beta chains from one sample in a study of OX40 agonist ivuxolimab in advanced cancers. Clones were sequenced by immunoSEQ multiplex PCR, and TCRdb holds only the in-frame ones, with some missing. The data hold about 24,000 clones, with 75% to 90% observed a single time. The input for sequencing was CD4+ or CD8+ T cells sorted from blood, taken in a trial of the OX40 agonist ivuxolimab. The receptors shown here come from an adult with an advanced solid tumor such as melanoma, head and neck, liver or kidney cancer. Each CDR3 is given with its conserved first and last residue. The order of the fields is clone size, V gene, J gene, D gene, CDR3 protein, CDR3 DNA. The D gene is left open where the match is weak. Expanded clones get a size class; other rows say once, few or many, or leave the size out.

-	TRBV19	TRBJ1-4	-	CASTKYVGGLTEKLFF	TGTGCCAGTACCAAATATGTTGGGGGGCTCACTGAAAAACTGTTTTTT
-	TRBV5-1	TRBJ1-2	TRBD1	CASSGGQGLDGYTF	TGCGCCAGCAGCGGGGGACAGGGACTCGACGGCTACACCTTC
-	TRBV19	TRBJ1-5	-	CASSDGSRVANQPQHF	TGTGCCAGTAGTGACGGCAGTCGGGTCGCCAATCAGCCCCAGCATTTT
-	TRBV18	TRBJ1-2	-	CASSPTRDHGYTF	TGTGCCAGCTCACCTACAAGGGATCATGGCTACACCTTC
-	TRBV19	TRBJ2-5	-	CASSTGGIQETQYF	TGTGCCAGTAGTACTGGGGGAATACAAGAGACCCAGTACTTC
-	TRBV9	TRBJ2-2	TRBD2	CASTLTGTSVGELFF	TGTGCCAGCACCTTAACCGGGACTAGTGTCGGGGAGCTGTTTTTT
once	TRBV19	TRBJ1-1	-	CASSIGGATEAFF	TGTGCCAGTAGTATAGGGGGGGCCACTGAAGCTTTCTTT
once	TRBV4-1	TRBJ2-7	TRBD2	CASSPAGHLTYEQYF	TGCGCCAGCAGCCCAGCGGGGCACCTGACCTACGAGCAGTACTTC
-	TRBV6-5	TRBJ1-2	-	CASSNPGHNGYTF	TGTGCCAGCAGTAACCCGGGACACAATGGCTACACCTTC
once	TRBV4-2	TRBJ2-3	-	CASSQGAVQTSTDTQYF	TGTGCCAGCAGCCAAGGGGCAGTGCAGACTAGCACAGATACGCAGTATTTT
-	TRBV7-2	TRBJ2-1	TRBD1	CASSNHRGRSYNEQFF	TGTGCCAGCAGCAACCACAGGGGGCGGTCCTACAATGAGCAGTTCTTC
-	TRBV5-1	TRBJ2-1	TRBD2	CASSFDSGSYNEQFF	TGCGCCAGCAGCTTTGATAGCGGGAGCTACAATGAGCAGTTCTTC
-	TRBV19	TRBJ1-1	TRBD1	CASSIPGQGRTEAFF	TGTGCCAGTAGTATCCCGGGACAGGGGCGGACTGAAGCTTTCTTT
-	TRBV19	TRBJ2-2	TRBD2	CASSKREAGTGELFF	TGTGCCAGTAGTAAACGGGAGGCTGGCACCGGGGAGCTGTTTTTT
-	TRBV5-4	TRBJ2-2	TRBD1	CASSFSDREAGELFF	TGTGCCAGCAGCTTCTCGGACAGGGAGGCCGGGGAGCTGTTTTTT
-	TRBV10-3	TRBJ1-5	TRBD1	CAISERQGVNQPQHF	TGTGCCATCAGTGAGCGCCAGGGGGTGAATCAGCCCCAGCATTTT
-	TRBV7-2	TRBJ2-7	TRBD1	CASSFRGSIYEQYF	TGTGCCAGCAGCTTCAGGGGGAGTATCTACGAGCAGTACTTC
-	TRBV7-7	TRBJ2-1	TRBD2	CASSLGAGVWNEQFF	TGTGCCAGCAGCTTAGGAGCGGGAGTATGGAATGAGCAGTTCTTC
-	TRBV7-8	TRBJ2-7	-	CASSRGRELEQYF	TGTGCCAGCAGCCGGGGGCGGGAGCTCGAGCAGTACTTC
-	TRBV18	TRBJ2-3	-	CASSPFWTGGGTDTQYF	TGTGCCAGCTCACCCTTCTGGACGGGCGGCGGCACAGATACGCAGTATTTT
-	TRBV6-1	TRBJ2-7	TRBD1	CASTPRQGVYEQYF	TGTGCCAGCACCCCAAGACAGGGGGTTTACGAGCAGTACTTC
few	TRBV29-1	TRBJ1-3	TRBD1	CSADRGSGNTIYF	TGCAGCGCGGACAGGGGATCAGGAAACACCATATATTTT
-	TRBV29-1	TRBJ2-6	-	CSVGRQAYSGANVLTF	TGCAGCGTTGGAAGGCAGGCGTACTCTGGGGCCAACGTCCTGACTTTC
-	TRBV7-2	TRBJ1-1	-	CASSSVLQGNTEAFF	TGTGCCAGCAGCTCCGTCCTACAGGGGAACACTGAAGCTTTCTTT
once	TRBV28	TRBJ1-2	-	CASSLTGGRYGYTF	TGTGCCAGCAGTTTGACCGGGGGCCGCTATGGCTACACCTTC
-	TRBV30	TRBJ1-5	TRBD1	CAWSVSRTGASQPQHF	TGTGCCTGGAGTGTATCCCGGACAGGGGCAAGTCAGCCCCAGCATTTT
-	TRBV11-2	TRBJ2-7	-	CASSLDVGSGYEQYF	TGTGCCAGCAGCTTAGATGTTGGTAGCGGCTACGAGCAGTACTTC
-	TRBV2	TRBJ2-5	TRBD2	CASSARTSLETQYF	TGTGCCAGCAGTGCGAGGACTAGCCTCGAGACCCAGTACTTC
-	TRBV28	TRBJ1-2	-	CASSYKPAPYGYTF	TGTGCCAGCAGTTACAAGCCTGCCCCTTATGGCTACACCTTC
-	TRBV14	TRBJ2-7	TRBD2	CASSQVGLAGVSYEQYF	TGTGCCAGCAGCCAAGTAGGGCTAGCGGGAGTGTCGTACGAGCAGTACTTC
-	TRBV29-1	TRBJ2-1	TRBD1	CSVSGQAINEQFF	TGCAGCGTTTCGGGACAGGCAATTAATGAGCAGTTCTTC
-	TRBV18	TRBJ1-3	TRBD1	CAGSQGTGNTIYF	TGTGCCGGCTCACAGGGGACTGGAAACACCATATATTTT
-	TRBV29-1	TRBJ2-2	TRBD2	CSVERIAGTSGELFF	TGCAGCGTTGAAAGGATAGCGGGAACGTCCGGGGAGCTGTTTTTT
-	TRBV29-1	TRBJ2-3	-	CSAGNLADTQYF	TGCAGCGCCGGCAACTTGGCAGATACGCAGTATTTT
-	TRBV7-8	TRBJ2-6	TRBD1	CATKDSRGRRAGANVLTF	TGTGCCACCAAGGACTCCAGGGGGCGTAGAGCTGGGGCCAACGTCCTGACTTTC
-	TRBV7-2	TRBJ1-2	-	CASSLMQGRRSYTF	TGTGCCAGCAGCTTAATGCAGGGGAGGAGGAGCTACACCTTC